The 9 T cell receptor beta chains in this list originate from one sample, sequenced in a study of human T cells and chemical hapten exposure. TCRdb re-called the RACE reads through MiXCR, storing one row per CDR3 protein. The sample holds 150,000 to 200,000 distinct CDR3 sequences, about 14% seen once. Time point reported: patch test 1, 2 weeks after DPC sensitization. Described treatment: therapeutic diphenylcyclopropenone sensitization with weekly scalp DPC. Sequencing was performed on whole blood, taken in connection with sensitization to the hapten diphenylcyclopropenone (DPC). The receptors come from a woman aged 25 to 45 with alopecia areata. Some clones in this sample may be carry-over from other donors' samples.

V usage is TRBV7-2 and J usage is TRBJ2-1, with 11 bases that match TRBD2. V was clipped by 1 base and J by 11 bases; unmatched bases: 10. This CDR3 contains 16 residues. Looked up from germline, CDR1 is SGHTA and CDR2 is FQGNSA. The chain's CDR3 is CASSLDSLAGVIKQFF. DNA for the CDR3: TGTGCCAGCAGCTTAGACTCACTAGCGGGAGTAATTAAGCAGTTCTTC.

This clonotype was recorded a few times. CDR3 sequence reads: CAWNRDRPEKTQYF. The CDR3 nucleotides read TGTGCCTGGAACCGGGACCGCCCTGAGAAGACCCAGTACTTC. The chain combines TRBV30 with TRBJ2-5; D possibly uses TRBD1 or TRBD2 (5 bases each). Per germline, CDR1 GTSNPN and CDR2 SVGIG (reference sequence). V lost 4 bases, J lost 6 bases, and 18 bases lay in between. This CDR3 has 14 amino acids. The full variable domain, completed using reference TRBV30 and TRBJ2-5, is SQTIHQWPATLVQPVGSPLSLECTVEGTSNPNLYWYRQAAGRGLQLLFYSVGIGQISSEVPQNLSASRPQDRQFILSSKKLLLSDSGFYLCAWNRDRPEKTQYFGPGTRLLVL.

The rearrangement uses TRBV7-2 and TRBJ2-3; TRBD2 aligns across 14 bases. Germline V gene lookup returns CDR1 SGHTA and CDR2 FQGNSA. The CDR3 spans 16 residues. J was trimmed by 6 bases and V by 5 bases; bases with no gene match: 7. The CDR3 DNA sequence: TGTGCCAGCAGCCCCGGGACTAGCGGGAGTGCGGATACGCAGTATTTT. It codes for CASSPGTSGSADTQYF.

This clonotype was recorded a few times. V is TRBV10-3 and J is TRBJ2-7; maybe TRBD2 (6 bases). Trimming stripped 10 bases from V and 1 base from J, with 14 bases between. The CDR3 runs 13 residues. Germline V lookup: CDR1 ENHRY, CDR2 SYGVKD. The CDR3 DNA reads TGTGCCACTCGGGGGACGGCGTCCTACGAGCAGTACTTC. This translates into CATRGTASYEQYF.

This clonotype appeared many times. This rearrangement joins TRBV29-1 to TRBJ2-3; 9 nucleotides align to TRBD2. V dropped 1 base and J dropped 8; count of bases not matched to a gene: 7. The CDR3 runs 14 residues. Germline CDR1 and CDR2: SQVTM and ANQGSEA. Here the CDR3 DNA reads TGCAGCGTTGAAGCGGGAGCGGGAGGCGGTACGCAGTATTTT. Its protein is CSVEAGAGGGTQYF.

This clonotype was recorded a few times. V usage is TRBV7-9 and J usage is TRBJ1-1, with no clear D. The CDR3 extends over 13 amino acids. Trimming cost V 6 bases and J 5 bases, with 13 bases left between them. Germline V gene lookup returns CDR1 SEHNR and CDR2 FQNEAQ (reference sequence). The CDR3, as DNA: TGTGCCAGCAGTCAAAGCTTGGGAACTGAAGCTTTCTTT. Residues: CASSQSLGTEAFF. Drawing the rest from reference TRBV7-9 and TRBJ1-1, the complete variable domain is DTGVSQNPRHKITKRGQNVTFRCDPISEHNRLYWYRQTLGQGPEFLTYFQNEAQLEKSRLLSDRFSAERPKGSFSTLEIQRTEQGDSAMYLCASSQSLGTEAFFGQGTRLTVV.

This clonotype was detected many times. This chain joins TRBV6-5 and TRBJ2-7; D not resolved. The germline V gene encodes CDR1 MNHEY and CDR2 SVGAGI. Trimming removed 5 bases at V and 0 bases at J, with 11 bases between. The CDR3 length is 14 residues. CDR3 in amino acids: CASSRQKSSYEQYF. CDR3 bases: TGTGCCAGCAGTCGGCAGAAGAGCTCCTACGAGCAGTACTTC.

Ten or more counts support this clonotype. The V call is TRBV29-1, the J call TRBJ2-3, with D perhaps being TRBD1 or TRBD2 (5 bases each). There are 13 residues in the CDR3. The V end lost 6 bases, the J end lost 1 base, and 11 bases lay between the germline ends. CDR1 is SQVTM, CDR2 ANQGSEA, per germline. The CDR3 loop is CSVGDGGTDTQYF. The CDR3 region has the DNA TGCAGCGTAGGGGACGGAGGCACAGATACGCAGTATTTT.

This clonotype has a count of ten or more. The rearrangement joins TRBV6-5 to TRBJ1-4; no definite D call. The length of the CDR3 is 13 residues. The V end was cut by 2 bases, the J end by 5 bases, with 6 bases between. Per the germline V gene, CDR1 is MNHEY and CDR2 is SVGAGI. The CDR3 loop is CASSYGGNEKLFF. As DNA, the CDR3 is TGTGCCAGCAGTTACGGAGGAAATGAAAAACTGTTTTTT.